This TCR beta chain was obtained from a study of shared clonotypes between healthy human individuals. Study background: Three plates each covered CD4 naive and memory; CD8 naive two, CD8 memory one. Study results and caveats: When naive CD4 clonotypes were compared across several donors, roughly 4.9% were shared. Sample collection involved blood only; tissue repertoires are likely different. Clonotype sharing among donors was expected to depend on sequencing depth.

Repertoires were generated with immunoSEQ multiplex PCR, while TCRdb's copy carries only in-frame clones and drops some. The data show millions of clones, with approximately 95% seen just once and 0.35% to 0.45% held by the top ten. For this clone: Its antigen remains unidentified. Additional DNA sequences in this sample encode the identical CDR3.

This CDR3 has 11 amino acids. V was trimmed by 5 bases and J by 5 bases, leaving 6 bases between them. CDR1 and CDR2 (germline): SGHTA, FQGNSA. This clonotype was sampled from a man between 18 and 29 years old in good health. Some clones in this sample may be carry-over from other donors' samples. The sequenced sample consisted of naive CD4+ T cells from PBMCs. This sample's subset: CD45RA+ positively selected. J is TRBJ2-5 and V is TRBV7-2; D is possibly TRBD2 (5 bases). CDR3 amino acids: CASSRGETQYF. The CDR3 DNA sequence: TGTGCCAGCAGCCGAGGGGAGACCCAGTACTTC.